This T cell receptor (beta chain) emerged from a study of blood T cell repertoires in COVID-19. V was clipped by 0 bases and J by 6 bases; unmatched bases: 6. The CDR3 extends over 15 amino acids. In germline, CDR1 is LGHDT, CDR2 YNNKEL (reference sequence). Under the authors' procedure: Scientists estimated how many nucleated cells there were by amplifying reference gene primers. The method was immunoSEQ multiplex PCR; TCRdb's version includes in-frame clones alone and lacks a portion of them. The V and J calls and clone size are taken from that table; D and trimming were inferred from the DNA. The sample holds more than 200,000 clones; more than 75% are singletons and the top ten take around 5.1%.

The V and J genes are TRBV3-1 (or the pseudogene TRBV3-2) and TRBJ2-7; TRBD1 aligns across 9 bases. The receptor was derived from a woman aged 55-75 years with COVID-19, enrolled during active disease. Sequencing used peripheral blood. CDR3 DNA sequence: TGTGCCAGCAGCCAAGATCACAGGGGGCTAGGCGAGCAGTACTTC. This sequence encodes CASSQDHRGLGEQYF.